The entry below describes one TCR beta chain. It has no known antigen specificity. A roughly 2.7 ml peripheral blood sample was drawn into PAXgene tubes per donor and stored at -80°C. Without T cell sorting, total RNA was isolated from whole blood using the PAXgene blood miRNA kit on an automated QIAcube. Peripheral blood from monozygotic twin pairs, either concordant or discordant for inflammatory bowel disease, underwent deep TCRalpha and TCRbeta repertoire profiling that used unique molecular barcoding. Smoking habits were recorded for all twin pairs, with individuals classified as current, former or never smokers. The data originate from a study of monozygotic twins with inflammatory bowel disease (dated by TCRdb to the late 2010s). Context from the whole study: The complete study included about 30 monozygotic twin pairs: 19 IBD-discordant Danish pairs and nine German pairs, of which four were IBD-concordant and five were IBD-discordant. Each individual had, on average, about 151 000 unique TCRalpha sequences and 181 000 unique TCRbeta sequences available for analysis. Within discordant pairs, disease-associated traits were sought mainly by comparing IBD patients with their genetically identical healthy co-twins.

CDR1 and CDR2 (MNHEY, SVGAGI) derive from the germline V gene. Spanning cysteine to phenylalanine, the CDR3 consists of 15 amino acids. A DNA sequence was not provided. Receptors were amplified or captured by 5' RACE. The input for every TCR library was approximately 3,500 ng of total RNA. cDNA was synthesized with SMARTScribe reverse transcriptase in eight separate reactions per sample. During cDNA synthesis, unique molecular identifiers containing a 6-nucleotide sample barcode were introduced by template switching. Two nested PCRs of about 16 and 10 cycles amplified the TCRalpha and TCRbeta cDNA, and bead purification followed each PCR. Before amplification, the cDNA was treated with uracil DNA-glycosylase and purified using the QIAquick PCR purification kit. In the second PCR, Illumina TruSeq-compatible adapters and sample-specific barcodes were added. TapeStation and Qubit were used to check library quality and concentration, and roughly 5.5 ng of each library was pooled. Pooled libraries were sequenced on an Illumina HiSeq2500 single-index Rapid Run with 2 x 100 bp reads and custom sequencing primers. The source study handled its data this way. UMI-based consensus assembly with MiGEC version 1.2.6 was used to correct PCR and sequencing errors. MiXCR version 2.1.1 handled V(D)J alignment, clonotype assembly and CDR3 extraction. Gene usage, clonotype sharing and MAIT/NKT TCR abundance were normalised by analysing the top 1000, 10 000 and 20 000 clonotypes per sample. Diversity was computed as the inverse Simpson index with the vegan R package after downsampling to 27 000 UMIs. Statistical testing used paired Mann-Whitney U tests on the discordant twin pairs and applied Benjamini-Hochberg correction for multiple testing. After reprocessing by TCRdb, each CDR3 protein sequence is one entry, and no DNA is given. The V and J calls were determined by TCRdb, not by the authors. The table for this sample records approximately 110,000 distinct CDR3 sequences. The ten largest make up under 15% of the sample.

Beyond this particular receptor, the publication reports: No difference in repertoire similarity was observed between concordant and discordant twins, possibly owing to limited statistical power. Because patients received different immunosuppressive treatments, the repertoires may have picked up extra background noise and variability between individuals. The analysis was unable to tell apart different T cell subtypes. Compared with healthy twins, IBD patients had fewer clonotypes in common with other individuals, a difference most pronounced in patients showing signs of disease activity. No single strong signal or clonotype linked to IBD turned up in the results, so the idea that one exists was not supported. IBD patients had lower TCRbeta repertoire diversity, measured by the inverse Simpson index, than their healthy co-twins.

The receptor's source is a human donor with ulcerative colitis or Crohn's disease, or a healthy co-twin of an affected twin (not recorded which). The V and J segments used are TRBV6-5 and TRBJ1-1; TCRdb designates TRBD1, a call that cannot be tested without DNA. The specimen sequenced was blood. The CDR3 in this case is CASSYSKGASTEAFF.